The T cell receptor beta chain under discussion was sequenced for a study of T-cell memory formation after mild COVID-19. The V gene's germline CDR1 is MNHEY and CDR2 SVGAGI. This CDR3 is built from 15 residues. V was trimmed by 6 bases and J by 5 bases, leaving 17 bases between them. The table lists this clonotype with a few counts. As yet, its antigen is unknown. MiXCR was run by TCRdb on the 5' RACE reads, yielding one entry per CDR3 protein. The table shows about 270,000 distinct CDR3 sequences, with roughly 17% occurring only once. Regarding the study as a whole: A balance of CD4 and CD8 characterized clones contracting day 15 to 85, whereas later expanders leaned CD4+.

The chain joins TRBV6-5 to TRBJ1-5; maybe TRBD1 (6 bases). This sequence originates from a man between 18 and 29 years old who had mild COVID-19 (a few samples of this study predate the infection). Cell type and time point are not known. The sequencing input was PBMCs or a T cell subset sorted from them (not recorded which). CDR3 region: CASSESWGAYQPQHF. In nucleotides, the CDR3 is TGTGCCAGCAGCGAGAGTTGGGGGGCGTATCAGCCCCAGCATTTT.